This TCR beta chain was profiled in a study of human T cells and chemical hapten exposure. This CDR3 is 13 amino acids long. The germline V gene encodes CDR1 SQVTM and CDR2 ANQGSEA. The V end lost 4 bases, the J end lost 3 bases, and 12 bases lay between the germline ends. TCRdb analysed the RACE reads with MiXCR anew, one entry per CDR3 protein. The table includes 95,000 to 150,000 distinct CDR3 sequences, roughly 12% detected once. Stated time point: pre-sensitization, week 0. Treatment denoted: therapeutic diphenylcyclopropenone sensitization with weekly scalp DPC. The genes are TRBV29-1 and TRBJ1-1; no firm D call. The TCR was taken from a woman in her late teens or twenties with alopecia areata. Some clones in this sample may be carry-over from other donors' samples. This specimen was whole blood, taken in connection with sensitization to the hapten diphenylcyclopropenone (DPC). CDR3 coding DNA: TGCAGCGTTGCCCCTCTCCAGCACACTGAAGCTTTCTTT. Translating it yields CSVAPLQHTEAFF.